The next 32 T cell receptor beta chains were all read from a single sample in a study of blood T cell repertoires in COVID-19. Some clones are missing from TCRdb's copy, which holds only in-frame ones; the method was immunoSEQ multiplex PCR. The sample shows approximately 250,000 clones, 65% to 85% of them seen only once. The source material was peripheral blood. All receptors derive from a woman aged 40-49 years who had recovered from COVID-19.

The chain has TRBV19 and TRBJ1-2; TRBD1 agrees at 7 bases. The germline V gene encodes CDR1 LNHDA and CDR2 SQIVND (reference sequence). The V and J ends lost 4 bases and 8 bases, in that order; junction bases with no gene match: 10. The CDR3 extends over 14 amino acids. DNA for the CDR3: TGTGCCAGTAGTAAAAATCGACAGGGTGAGGGCTACACCTTC. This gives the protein CASSKNRQGEGYTF.

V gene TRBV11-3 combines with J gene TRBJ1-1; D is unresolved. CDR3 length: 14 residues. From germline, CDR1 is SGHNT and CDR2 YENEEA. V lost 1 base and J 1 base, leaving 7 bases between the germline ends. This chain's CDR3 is CASSLAPRNTEAFF. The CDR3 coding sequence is TGTGCCAGCAGCTTAGCCCCCAGGAACACTGAAGCTTTCTTT. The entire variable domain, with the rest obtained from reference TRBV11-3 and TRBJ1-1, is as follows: EAGVVQSPRYKIIEKKQPVAFWCNPISGHNTLYWYLQNLGQGPELLIRYENEEAVDDSQLPKDRFSAERLKGVDSTLKIQPAELGDSAVYLCASSLAPRNTEAFFGQGTRLTVV.

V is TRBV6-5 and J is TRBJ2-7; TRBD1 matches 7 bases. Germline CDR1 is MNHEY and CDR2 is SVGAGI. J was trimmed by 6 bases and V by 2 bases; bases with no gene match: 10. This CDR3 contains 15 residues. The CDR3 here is CASSYLTGVYGEQYF. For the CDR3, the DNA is TGTGCCAGCAGTTACCTTACAGGGGTGTACGGCGAGCAGTACTTC.

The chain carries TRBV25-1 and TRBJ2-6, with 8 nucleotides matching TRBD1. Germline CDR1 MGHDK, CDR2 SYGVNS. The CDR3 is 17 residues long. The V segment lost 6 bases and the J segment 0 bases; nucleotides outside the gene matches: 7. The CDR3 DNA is TGTGCCAGCAGCCGGGACAGGCCGACCTCTGGGGCCAACGTCCTGACTTTC. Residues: CASSRDRPTSGANVLTF.

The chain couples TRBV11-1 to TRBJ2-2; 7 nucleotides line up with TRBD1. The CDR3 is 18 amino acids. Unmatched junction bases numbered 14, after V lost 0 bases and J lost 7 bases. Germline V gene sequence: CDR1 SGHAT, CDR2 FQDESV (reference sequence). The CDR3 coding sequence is TGTGCCAGCAGCTTAGCCCGACGACAGGGTTTTCGACTCGGGGAGCTGTTTTTT. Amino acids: CASSLARRQGFRLGELFF.

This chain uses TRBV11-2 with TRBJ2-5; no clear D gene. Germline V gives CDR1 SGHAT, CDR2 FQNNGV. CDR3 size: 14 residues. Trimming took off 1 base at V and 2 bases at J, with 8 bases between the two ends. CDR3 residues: CASSLGVLQETQYF. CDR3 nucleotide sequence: TGTGCCAGCAGCTTAGGGGTACTACAAGAGACCCAGTACTTC.

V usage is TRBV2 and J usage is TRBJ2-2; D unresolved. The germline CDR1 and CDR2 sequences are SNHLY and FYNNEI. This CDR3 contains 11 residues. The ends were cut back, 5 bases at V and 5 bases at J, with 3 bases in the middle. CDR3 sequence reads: CASSPTGELFF. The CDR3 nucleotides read TGTGCCAGCAGTCCAACCGGGGAGCTGTTTTTT.

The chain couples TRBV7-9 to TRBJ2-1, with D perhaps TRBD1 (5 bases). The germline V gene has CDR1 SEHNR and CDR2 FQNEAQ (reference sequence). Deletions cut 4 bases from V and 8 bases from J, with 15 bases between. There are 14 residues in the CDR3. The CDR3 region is CASSYGSQGYEQFF. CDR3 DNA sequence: TGTGCCAGCAGCTACGGATCGCAGGGCTATGAGCAGTTCTTC.

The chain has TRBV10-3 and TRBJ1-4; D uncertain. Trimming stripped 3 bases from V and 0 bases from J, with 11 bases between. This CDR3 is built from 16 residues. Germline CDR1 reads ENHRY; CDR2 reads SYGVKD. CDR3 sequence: CAISDLDSSTNEKLFF. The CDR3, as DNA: TGTGCCATCAGTGATTTGGACTCATCAACTAATGAAAAACTGTTTTTT.

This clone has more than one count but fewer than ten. CDR3 coding DNA: TGTGCCAGTAGTATGCAGGGATTAACTGGAAACACCATATATTTT. This codes for CASSMQGLTGNTIYF. The rearrangement joins TRBV19 to TRBJ1-3; D might be TRBD1 (5 bases). V was pared by 3 bases and J by 2 bases, with 11 bases between. From germline, CDR1 is LNHDA and CDR2 SQIVND (reference sequence). The CDR3 spans 15 residues.

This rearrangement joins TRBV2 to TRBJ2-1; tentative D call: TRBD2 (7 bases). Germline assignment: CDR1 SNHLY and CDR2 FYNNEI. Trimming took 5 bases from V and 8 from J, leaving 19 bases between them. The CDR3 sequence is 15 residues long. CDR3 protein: CASSQRGAGRHEQFF. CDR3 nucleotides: TGTGCCAGCAGTCAACGGGGGGCCGGTAGGCATGAGCAGTTCTTC.

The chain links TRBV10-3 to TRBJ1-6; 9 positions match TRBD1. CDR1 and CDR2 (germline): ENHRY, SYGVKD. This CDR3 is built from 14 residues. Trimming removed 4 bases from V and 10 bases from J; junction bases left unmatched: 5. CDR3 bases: TGTGCCATCAGTGGGGACAGGGTGGGATCACCCCTCCACTTT. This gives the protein CAISGDRVGSPLHF.

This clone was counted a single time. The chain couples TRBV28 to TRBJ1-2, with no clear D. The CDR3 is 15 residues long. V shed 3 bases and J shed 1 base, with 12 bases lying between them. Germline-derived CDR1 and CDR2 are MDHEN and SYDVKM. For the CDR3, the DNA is TGTGCCAGCAGTTTTTTGAGTCGGGATAACTATGGCTACACCTTC. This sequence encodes CASSFLSRDNYGYTF.

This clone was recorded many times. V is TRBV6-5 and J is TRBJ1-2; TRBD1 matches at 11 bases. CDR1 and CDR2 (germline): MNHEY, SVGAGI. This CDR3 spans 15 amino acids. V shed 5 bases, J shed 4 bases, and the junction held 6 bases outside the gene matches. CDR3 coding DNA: TGTGCCAGCAGTCCAGGACAGGGGGCAGGCTATGGCTACACCTTC. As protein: CASSPGQGAGYGYTF.

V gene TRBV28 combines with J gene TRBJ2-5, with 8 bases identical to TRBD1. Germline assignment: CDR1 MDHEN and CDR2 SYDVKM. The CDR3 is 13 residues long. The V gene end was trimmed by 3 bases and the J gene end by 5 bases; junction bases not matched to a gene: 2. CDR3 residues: CASSFQGAETQYF. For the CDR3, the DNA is TGTGCCAGCAGTTTCCAGGGGGCGGAGACCCAGTACTTC.

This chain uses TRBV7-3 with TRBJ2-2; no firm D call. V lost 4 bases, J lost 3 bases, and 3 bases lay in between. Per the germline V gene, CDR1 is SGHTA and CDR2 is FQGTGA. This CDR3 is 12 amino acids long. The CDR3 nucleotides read TGTGCCAGCAGCTCCGACACCGGGGAGCTGTTTTTT. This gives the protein CASSSDTGELFF.

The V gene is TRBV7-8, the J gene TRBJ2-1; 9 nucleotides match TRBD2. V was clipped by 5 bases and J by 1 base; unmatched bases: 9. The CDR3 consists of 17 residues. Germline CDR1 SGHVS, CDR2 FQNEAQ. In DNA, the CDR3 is TGTGCCAGCAGCCCCCGAGGGAGCGGGGGGTCCTACAATGAGCAGTTCTTC. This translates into CASSPRGSGGSYNEQFF.

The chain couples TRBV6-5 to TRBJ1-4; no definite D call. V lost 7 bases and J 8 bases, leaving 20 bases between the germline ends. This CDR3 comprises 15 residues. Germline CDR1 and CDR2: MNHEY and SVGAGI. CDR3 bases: TGTGCCAGCACTTTCAACTTCGGGGTCCGGGAAAAACTGTTTTTT. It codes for CASTFNFGVREKLFF.

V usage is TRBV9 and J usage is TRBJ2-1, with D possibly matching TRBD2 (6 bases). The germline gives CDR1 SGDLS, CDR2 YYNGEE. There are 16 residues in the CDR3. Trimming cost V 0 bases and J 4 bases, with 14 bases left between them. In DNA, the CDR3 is TGTGCCAGCAGCGTAGTTCTGCTAGCGACGTACAATGAGCAGTTCTTC. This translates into CASSVVLLATYNEQFF.

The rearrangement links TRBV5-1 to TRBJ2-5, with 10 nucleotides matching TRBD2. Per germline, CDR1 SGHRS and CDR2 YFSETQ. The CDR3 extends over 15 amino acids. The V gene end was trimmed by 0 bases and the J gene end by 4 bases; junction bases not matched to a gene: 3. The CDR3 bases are TGCGCCAGCAGCTTGGAGCTAGCGGGGGTAGAGACCCAGTACTTC. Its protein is CASSLELAGVETQYF.

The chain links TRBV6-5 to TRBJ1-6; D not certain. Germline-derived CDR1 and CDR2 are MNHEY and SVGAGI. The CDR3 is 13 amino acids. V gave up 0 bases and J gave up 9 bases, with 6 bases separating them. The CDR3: CASSYSRGSPLHF. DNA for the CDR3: TGTGCCAGCAGTTACTCCCGCGGTTCACCCCTCCACTTT.

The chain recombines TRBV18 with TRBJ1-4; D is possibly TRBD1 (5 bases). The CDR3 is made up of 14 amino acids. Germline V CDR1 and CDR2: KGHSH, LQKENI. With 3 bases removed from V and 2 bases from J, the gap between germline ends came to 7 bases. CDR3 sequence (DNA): TGTGCCAGCTCACCCAGGGATACTAATGAAAAACTGTTTTTT. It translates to CASSPRDTNEKLFF.

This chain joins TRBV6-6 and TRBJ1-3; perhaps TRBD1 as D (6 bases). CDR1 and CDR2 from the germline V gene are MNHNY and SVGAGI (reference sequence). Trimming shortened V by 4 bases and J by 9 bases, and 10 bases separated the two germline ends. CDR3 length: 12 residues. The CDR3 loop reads CASSWEGGTIYF. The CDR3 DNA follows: TGTGCCAGCAGTTGGGAGGGGGGCACCATATATTTT.

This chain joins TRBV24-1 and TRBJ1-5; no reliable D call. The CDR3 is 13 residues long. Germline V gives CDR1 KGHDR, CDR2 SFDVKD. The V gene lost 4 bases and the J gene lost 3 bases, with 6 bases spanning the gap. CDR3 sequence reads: CATSEGPNQPQHF. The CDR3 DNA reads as TGTGCCACCAGTGAGGGCCCCAATCAGCCCCAGCATTTT.

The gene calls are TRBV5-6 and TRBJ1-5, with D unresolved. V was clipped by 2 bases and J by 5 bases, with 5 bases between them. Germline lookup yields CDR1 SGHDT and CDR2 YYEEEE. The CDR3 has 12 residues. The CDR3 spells CASSFVDQPQHF. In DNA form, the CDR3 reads TGTGCCAGCAGCTTTGTCGATCAGCCCCAGCATTTT.

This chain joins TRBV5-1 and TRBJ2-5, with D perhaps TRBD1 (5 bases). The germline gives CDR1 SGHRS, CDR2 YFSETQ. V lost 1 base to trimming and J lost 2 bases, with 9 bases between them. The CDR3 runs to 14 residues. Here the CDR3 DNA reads TGCGCCAGCAGCTTGAGACAGCTTCAAGAGACCCAGTACTTC. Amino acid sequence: CASSLRQLQETQYF.

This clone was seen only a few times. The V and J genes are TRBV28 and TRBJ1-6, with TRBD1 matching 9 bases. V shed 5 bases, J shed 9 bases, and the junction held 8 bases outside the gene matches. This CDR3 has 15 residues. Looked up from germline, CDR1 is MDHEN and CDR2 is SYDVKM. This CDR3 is CASSRNRGRGSPLHF. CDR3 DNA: TGTGCCAGCAGTAGAAACAGGGGGCGGGGTTCACCCCTCCACTTT.

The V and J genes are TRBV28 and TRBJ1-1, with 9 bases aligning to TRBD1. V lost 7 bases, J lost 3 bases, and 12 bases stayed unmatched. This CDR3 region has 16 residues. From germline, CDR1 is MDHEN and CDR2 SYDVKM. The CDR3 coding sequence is TGTGCCAGCACCAGGGGACAGGGAGTTCCGGACACTGAAGCTTTCTTT. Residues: CASTRGQGVPDTEAFF.

This CDR3 is CASSLQITGGRETQYF. CDR3 nucleotides: TGTGCCAGCAGCCTTCAAATCACGGGGGGAAGGGAGACCCAGTACTTC. The chain recombines TRBV3-1 (or the pseudogene TRBV3-2) with TRBJ2-5, with TRBD2 identical over 7 bases. V gave up 4 bases and J gave up 5 bases; unmatched junction bases: 13. The CDR3 extends over 16 amino acids. Germline CDR1 is LGHDT and CDR2 is YNNKEL (reference sequence).

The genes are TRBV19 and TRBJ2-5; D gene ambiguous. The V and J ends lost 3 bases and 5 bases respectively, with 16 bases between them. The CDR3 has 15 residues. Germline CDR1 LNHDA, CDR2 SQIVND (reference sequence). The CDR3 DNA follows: TGTGCCAGTAGTATTCGGTCACCCCGGTGGGAGACCCAGTACTTC. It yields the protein CASSIRSPRWETQYF.

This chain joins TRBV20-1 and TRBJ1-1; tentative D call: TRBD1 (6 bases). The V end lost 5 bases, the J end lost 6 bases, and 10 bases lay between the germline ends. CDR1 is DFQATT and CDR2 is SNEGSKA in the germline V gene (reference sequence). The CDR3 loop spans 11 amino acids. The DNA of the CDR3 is TGCAGTGCTTGGACAGCCGCTGAAGCTTTCTTT. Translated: CSAWTAAEAFF.

CDR3 nucleotide sequence: TGTGCCAGCAGTGTGTCTGACAGGGGGCATCCCTACGAGCAGTACTTC. Its protein is CASSVSDRGHPYEQYF. The V and J genes are TRBV6-1 and TRBJ2-7; 10 bases are shared with TRBD1. Trimming at V came to 4 bases and at J to 2 bases, leaving 8 bases not matched to a gene. CDR1 is MNHNS, CDR2 SASEGT, per germline. The CDR3 length is 16 residues.